These T cell receptor beta chains were read from a single sample in a study of T cells after posttransplantation cyclophosphamide. Sequenced by immunoSEQ multiplex PCR; TCRdb stores in-frame clones only, minus some. Of some 49,000 clones in the sample, 92% are singletons; the top ten hold around 3%. The specimen was PBMCs. The receptors were sampled from a woman aged 45-60 years in good health and a related stem cell transplant donor. Both conserved end residues are part of each CDR3. Each record gives: clone size, J gene, V gene, D gene, CDR3 DNA, CDR3 protein. A D gene is named only where the DNA matches it firmly. Size values are once, few and many counts, or a class for expanded clones, and some rows have none.

clone size: -; J gene: TRBJ1-6; V gene: TRBV7-6; D gene: -; CDR3 DNA: TGTGCCAGCAGCTGGACATCAGGGAAACATTCACCCCTCCACTTT; CDR3 protein: CASSWTSGKHSPLHF
clone size: -; J gene: TRBJ2-5; V gene: TRBV6-1; D gene: TRBD2; CDR3 DNA: TGTGCCAGCAGTGAAAACCCCTTAGCGGGAGTGGAGGAGACCCAGTACTTC; CDR3 protein: CASSENPLAGVEETQYF
clone size: -; J gene: TRBJ2-3; V gene: TRBV6-4; D gene: TRBD2; CDR3 DNA: TGTGCCAGCAGTGACGTTCGGGGGGGCACAGATACGCAGTATTTT; CDR3 protein: CASSDVRGGTDTQYF
clone size: -; J gene: TRBJ2-4; V gene: TRBV5-1; D gene: -; CDR3 DNA: TGCGCCAGCAGCCCAACCATAGAAGATGCCAAAAACATTCAGTACTTC; CDR3 protein: CASSPTIEDAKNIQYF
clone size: -; J gene: TRBJ2-7; V gene: TRBV5-4; D gene: TRBD2; CDR3 DNA: TGTGCCAGCAGCTTGGGGTCGGGGGGTCGATCGAACTTC; CDR3 protein: CASSLGSGGRSNF
clone size: -; J gene: TRBJ1-4; V gene: TRBV5-1; D gene: -; CDR3 DNA: TGCGCCAGCAGCTTGGAACTGAATAATGAAAAACTGTTTTTT; CDR3 protein: CASSLELNNEKLFF
clone size: -; J gene: TRBJ1-2; V gene: TRBV4-2; D gene: -; CDR3 DNA: TGTGCCAGCAGCCAAGATGGTTCAGGGGCAATTAACTATGGCTACACCTTC; CDR3 protein: CASSQDGSGAINYGYTF
clone size: -; J gene: TRBJ2-7; V gene: TRBV27; D gene: TRBD2; CDR3 DNA: TGTGCCAGCAGTACTACAGGACTAGCGGGAGGTGAATACGAGCAGTACTTC; CDR3 protein: CASSTTGLAGGEYEQYF
clone size: -; J gene: TRBJ2-2; V gene: TRBV29-1; D gene: -; CDR3 DNA: TGCAGCGCCCAGGGGTTTAGGGAGCTGTTTTTT; CDR3 protein: CSAQGFRELFF
clone size: -; J gene: TRBJ1-6; V gene: TRBV30; D gene: -; CDR3 DNA: TGTGCCTGGAGTCTCGGTTTGGGGAGTTCACCCCTCCACTTT; CDR3 protein: CAWSLGLGSSPLHF
clone size: -; J gene: TRBJ2-5; V gene: TRBV10-1; D gene: -; CDR3 DNA: TGCGCCAGCAGTGGGCCCTCCGGATCGGGAGAGACCCAGTACTTC; CDR3 protein: CASSGPSGSGETQYF
clone size: -; J gene: TRBJ1-2; V gene: TRBV19; D gene: -; CDR3 DNA: TGTGCCAGTAGCCCCCGGACAGATGGCTACACCTTC; CDR3 protein: CASSPRTDGYTF
clone size: -; J gene: TRBJ2-1; V gene: TRBV2; D gene: TRBD1; CDR3 DNA: TGTGCCAGCAGTATCCTGACAGGGGGCTCCTACAATGAGCAGTTCTTC; CDR3 protein: CASSILTGGSYNEQFF
clone size: -; J gene: TRBJ1-5; V gene: TRBV27; D gene: TRBD1; CDR3 DNA: TGTGCCAGCGCCCGGAGGCCGGGACAGGGTCATCAGCCCCAGCATTTT; CDR3 protein: CASARRPGQGHQPQHF
clone size: once; J gene: TRBJ2-5; V gene: TRBV5-1; D gene: TRBD2; CDR3 DNA: TGCGCCAGCAGCTCTGGACTAGCGGGGCCGCAAGAGACCCAGTACTTC; CDR3 protein: CASSSGLAGPQETQYF
clone size: once; J gene: TRBJ2-7; V gene: TRBV11-2; D gene: -; CDR3 DNA: TGTGCCAGCAGCTCCCCGACATTGGGGCCGTCGACTTACGAGCAGTACTTC; CDR3 protein: CASSSPTLGPSTYEQYF
clone size: -; J gene: TRBJ2-3; V gene: TRBV5-1; D gene: TRBD2; CDR3 DNA: TGCGCCAGCAGTACCACTAGCGCGTTCACAGATACGCAGTATTTT; CDR3 protein: CASSTTSAFTDTQYF
clone size: medium-sized; J gene: TRBJ1-5; V gene: TRBV6-1; D gene: TRBD1; CDR3 DNA: TGTGCCAGTACCCCATCGGCAGGGGGCTCTCAGCCCCAGCATTTT; CDR3 protein: CASTPSAGGSQPQHF
clone size: -; J gene: TRBJ1-6; V gene: TRBV11-2; D gene: -; CDR3 DNA: TGTGCCAGCAGCCCTGAACTTTATTCACCCCTCCACTTT; CDR3 protein: CASSPELYSPLHF
clone size: -; J gene: TRBJ2-7; V gene: TRBV7-6; D gene: TRBD2; CDR3 DNA: TGTGCCAGCAGCTTGGGCGGGGGGGCTTCCTACGAGCAGTACTTC; CDR3 protein: CASSLGGGASYEQYF
clone size: -; J gene: TRBJ1-1; V gene: TRBV6-5; D gene: -; CDR3 DNA: TGTGCCAGCAGTGCCACAGGGAAGGGGGAGTTCGCTTTCTTT; CDR3 protein: CASSATGKGEFAFF
clone size: -; J gene: TRBJ2-7; V gene: TRBV6-4; D gene: -; CDR3 DNA: TGTGCCAGCAGTGACTCGAGAGCCATCGGGGTTATCTCCTACGAGCAGTACTTC; CDR3 protein: CASSDSRAIGVISYEQYF
clone size: -; J gene: TRBJ2-3; V gene: TRBV9; D gene: -; CDR3 DNA: TGTGCCAGCAGCGTAGGGGCGGGAAGCACAGATACGCAGTATTTT; CDR3 protein: CASSVGAGSTDTQYF
clone size: -; J gene: TRBJ2-7; V gene: TRBV10-3; D gene: TRBD2; CDR3 DNA: TGTGCCATAGCGACCCCGGGTAGCGGGAGTTACGAGCAGTACTTC; CDR3 protein: CAIATPGSGSYEQYF
clone size: once; J gene: TRBJ2-7; V gene: TRBV19; D gene: -; CDR3 DNA: TGTGCCAGTAGCCCCGGGACTGCTTACTACGAGCAGTACTTC; CDR3 protein: CASSPGTAYYEQYF
clone size: -; J gene: TRBJ2-7; V gene: TRBV7-2; D gene: -; CDR3 DNA: TGTGCCAGCAGCTACGGCCGGGGCGAGCAGTACTTC; CDR3 protein: CASSYGRGEQYF
clone size: -; J gene: TRBJ2-7; V gene: TRBV4-1; D gene: -; CDR3 DNA: TGCGCCAGCAGCCAAGAAGACACCAGCTCCTACGAGCAGTACTTC; CDR3 protein: CASSQEDTSSYEQYF
clone size: -; J gene: TRBJ2-2; V gene: TRBV21-1; D gene: -; CDR3 DNA: TGTGCCAGCAGCAAAGTCGAGGGCAACGGGAACACCGGGGAGCTGTTTTTT; CDR3 protein: CASSKVEGNGNTGELFF
clone size: -; J gene: TRBJ2-5; V gene: TRBV14; D gene: TRBD2; CDR3 DNA: TGTGCCAGCAGCCAAGGTATCCGGGGGGACCTCCAAGAGACCCAGTACTTC; CDR3 protein: CASSQGIRGDLQETQYF
clone size: -; J gene: TRBJ1-5; V gene: TRBV7-6; D gene: -; CDR3 DNA: TGTGCCAGCAGCTTAGCCCCACATAGCAATCAGCCCCAGCATTTT; CDR3 protein: CASSLAPHSNQPQHF
clone size: -; J gene: TRBJ1-2; V gene: TRBV28; D gene: TRBD1; CDR3 DNA: TGTGCCAGCACGACAGGGGGCGAGGCAGGCTATGGCTACACCTTC; CDR3 protein: CASTTGGEAGYGYTF
clone size: -; J gene: TRBJ2-2; V gene: TRBV28; D gene: TRBD2; CDR3 DNA: TGTGCCAGCCAAGGGAGGGAGAACACCGGGGAGCTGTTTTTT; CDR3 protein: CASQGRENTGELFF
clone size: -; J gene: TRBJ2-3; V gene: TRBV2; D gene: TRBD1; CDR3 DNA: TGTGCCAGCAGCCTGGGACAGCCTCGTAGCACAGATACGCAGTATTTT; CDR3 protein: CASSLGQPRSTDTQYF
clone size: -; J gene: TRBJ1-1; V gene: TRBV5-1; D gene: TRBD1; CDR3 DNA: TGCGCCAGCTTCCAGGGGGGGAACACTGAAGCTTTCTTT; CDR3 protein: CASFQGGNTEAFF
clone size: -; J gene: TRBJ2-1; V gene: TRBV28; D gene: TRBD1; CDR3 DNA: TGTGCCAGCAGAAAGGACAGGGTGGAGGTTGAGCAGTTCTTC; CDR3 protein: CASRKDRVEVEQFF
clone size: -; J gene: TRBJ1-2; V gene: TRBV20-1; D gene: -; CDR3 DNA: TGCAGTGCTAGAGACGGGGGTGGCTACACCTTC; CDR3 protein: CSARDGGGYTF
clone size: -; J gene: TRBJ1-4; V gene: TRBV28; D gene: -; CDR3 DNA: TGTGCCAGCAGTCACCGGGGGGGCGGGACTCCCAATGAAAAACTGTTTTTT; CDR3 protein: CASSHRGGGTPNEKLFF
clone size: -; J gene: TRBJ2-2; V gene: TRBV19; D gene: TRBD1; CDR3 DNA: TGTGCCAGTAGTATACCTTTGAGGGACAGCACCGGGGAGCTGTTTTTT; CDR3 protein: CASSIPLRDSTGELFF
clone size: -; J gene: TRBJ2-2; V gene: TRBV6-6; D gene: TRBD1; CDR3 DNA: TGTGCCTATGGGACAGGGGGAGGGGAGCTGTTTTTT; CDR3 protein: CAYGTGGGELFF
clone size: once; J gene: TRBJ1-4; V gene: TRBV5-1; D gene: -; CDR3 DNA: TGCGCCAGCAGCCGAGCGGACCTCACAAATGGGGAAAAACTGTTTTTT; CDR3 protein: CASSRADLTNGEKLFF
clone size: -; J gene: TRBJ1-3; V gene: TRBV28; D gene: -; CDR3 DNA: TGTGCCAGCAGTTCCGTGCCGGGAGTAAACTCTGGAAACACCATATATTTT; CDR3 protein: CASSSVPGVNSGNTIYF
clone size: once; J gene: TRBJ2-2; V gene: TRBV7-2; D gene: TRBD1; CDR3 DNA: TGTGCCAGCAGCTTAGACAGGGGGTCGAACACCGGGGAGCTGTTTTTT; CDR3 protein: CASSLDRGSNTGELFF
clone size: -; J gene: TRBJ2-1; V gene: TRBV25-1; D gene: TRBD2; CDR3 DNA: TGTGCTGTACTAGCGGGGGTCAATGAGCAGTTCTTC; CDR3 protein: CAVLAGVNEQFF